The 28 T cell receptor beta chains reported below all come from one sample, sequenced in a study of blood T cell repertoires in COVID-19. Only in-frame clones appear in the TCRdb table, and some are missing; sequencing was by immunoSEQ multiplex PCR. Counted here are some 450,000 clones, around 89% occurring once; the ten biggest clones make up over 9.5%. Sequencing was done on a sample of peripheral blood. These receptors all come from a woman aged 50 to 60 with COVID-19, enrolled during active disease.

The rearrangement uses TRBV19 and TRBJ1-1; TRBD1 matches 8 bases. J was trimmed by 2 bases and V by 10 bases; bases with no gene match: 9. Germline CDR1 LNHDA, CDR2 SQIVND (reference sequence). This CDR3 is 14 amino acids long. In DNA, the CDR3 is TGTGCCACCGCACCGGGACAGGTAAACACTGAAGCTTTCTTT. Translated: CATAPGQVNTEAFF.

V is TRBV11-2 and J is TRBJ1-2; 8 bases are a match to TRBD1. V lost 1 base and J lost 8; bases outside the gene matches: 6. Germline-derived CDR1 and CDR2 are SGHAT and FQNNGV. This CDR3 has 14 residues. The chain's CDR3 is CASSLVSRGLGYTF. CDR3 DNA: TGTGCCAGCAGCTTAGTATCCAGGGGGCTCGGCTACACCTTC.

The CDR3 sequence: CASSLRGYSYEQYF. CDR3 DNA: TGTGCCAGCAGTTTAAGGGGGTACTCCTACGAGCAGTACTTC. V is TRBV6-5 and J is TRBJ2-7, with a possible D match to TRBD1 (6 bases). The V gene's germline CDR1 is MNHEY and CDR2 SVGAGI. Trimming left V 4 bases short and J 0 bases short, with 10 bases between. This CDR3 comprises 14 residues.

The genes are TRBV24-1 and TRBJ2-2; 7 bases fit TRBD2. Looked up from germline, CDR1 is KGHDR and CDR2 is SFDVKD. This CDR3 is built from 18 residues. V gave up 3 bases and J gave up 3 bases; unmatched junction bases: 12. The CDR3 bases are TGTGCCACCAGTGATCTGTACGGGGGGAGATTTGACACCGGGGAGCTGTTTTTT. Encoded protein: CATSDLYGGRFDTGELFF.

This clone was counted once. This chain uses TRBV27 with TRBJ2-3, with 7 positions matching TRBD2. Germline CDR1 and CDR2: MNHEY and SMNVEV (reference sequence). There are 13 residues in the CDR3. Trimming took 8 bases from V and 4 from J; bases not matched to a gene: 6. DNA for the CDR3: TGTGCCAGCGGGAGGGAACGGGCAGATACGCAGTATTTT. Its protein is CASGRERADTQYF.

As to this clone: The sample carries other DNA sequences with the same CDR3. This chain links TRBV3-1 (or the pseudogene TRBV3-2) with TRBJ1-1; D ambiguous. This CDR3 spans 14 amino acids. V shed 1 base and J shed 5 bases, with 11 bases lying between them. Per the germline V gene, CDR1 is LGHDT and CDR2 is YNNKEL (reference sequence). CDR3 sequence (DNA): TGTGCCAGCAGCCAAGCATCGGGAGATACTGAAGCTTTCTTT. This encodes CASSQASGDTEAFF.

CDR3 DNA sequence: TGTGCCAGCAGCCAAGATTTAGTAGCGGGGGCCAGCGGCTACACCTTC. Protein sequence: CASSQDLVAGASGYTF. The chain joins TRBV14 to TRBJ1-2; TRBD1 is a possible D gene (6 bases). The V and J ends lost 0 bases and 8 bases respectively, with 19 bases between them. The CDR3 covers 16 residues. The V gene's germline CDR1 is SGHDN and CDR2 FVKESK.

The J gene is TRBJ1-4, the V gene TRBV18; the match to TRBD1 covers 7 bases. The germline CDR1 and CDR2 sequences are KGHSH and LQKENI. V trimming: 6 bases; J trimming: 5 bases; junction bases outside the gene matches: 9. CDR3 length equals 15 residues. The CDR3 region is CASSPQRQGNEKLFF. For the CDR3, the DNA is TGTGCCAGCTCGCCCCAACGACAGGGAAATGAAAAACTGTTTTTT.

The rearrangement links TRBV7-2 to TRBJ2-4; D may be TRBD1 (6 bases). Germline V gene data show CDR1 as SGHTA and CDR2 as FQGNSA. The V end was cut by 4 bases, the J end by 8 bases, with 18 bases between. The CDR3 covers 15 residues. The CDR3 bases are TGTGCCAGCAGCTCAAACAGGGATAGAGGACACATTCAGTACTTC. It yields the protein CASSSNRDRGHIQYF.

The chain uses TRBV4-1 and TRBJ1-2; TRBD1 is a possible D gene (5 bases). The V end lost 4 bases, the J end lost 1 base, and 13 bases lay between the germline ends. Germline assignment: CDR1 MGHRA and CDR2 YSYEKL. The CDR3 consists of 15 residues. Here the CDR3 reads CASSRIRGNNYGYTF. In DNA form, the CDR3 reads TGCGCCAGCAGCCGCATAAGGGGAAATAACTATGGCTACACCTTC.

The DNA for the CDR3 is TGTGCCAGCAGTCGGGACACTGGCCCGGGGTACAATGAGCAGTTCTTC. It yields the protein CASSRDTGPGYNEQFF. V is TRBV11-3 and J is TRBJ2-1, with D possibly matching TRBD1 (6 bases). The CDR3 length is 16 residues. V lost 6 bases, J lost 4 bases, and 19 bases lay in between. Germline CDR1 reads SGHNT; CDR2 reads YENEEA.

This clone appeared a single time. The rearrangement uses TRBV7-9 and TRBJ2-5; 11 bases are a match to TRBD1. CDR1 and CDR2 (germline): SEHNR, FQNEAQ (reference sequence). The CDR3 sequence is 18 residues long. J was trimmed by 5 bases and V by 5 bases; bases with no gene match: 16. In DNA, the CDR3 is TGTGCCAGCAGCCGAGTCGTGTTTGGGACAGGGGGGCCTGAGACCCAGTACTTC. This translates into CASSRVVFGTGGPETQYF.

This clone came up a few times. V gene TRBV7-9 combines with J gene TRBJ1-1; D is perhaps TRBD1 (5 bases). CDR1 and CDR2 from the germline V gene are SEHNR and FQNEAQ (reference sequence). Trimming stripped 5 bases from V and 5 bases from J, with 18 bases between. This CDR3 contains 15 residues. CDR3 loop: CASSPSLVGGTEAFF. Written as DNA, the CDR3 is TGTGCCAGCAGCCCGAGCTTAGTTGGGGGGACTGAAGCTTTCTTT.

The CDR3 sequence: CASSMSPSEGAFF. In DNA form, the CDR3 reads TGCGCCAGCAGCATGTCGCCGTCGGAGGGAGCTTTCTTT. This chain uses TRBV5-1 with TRBJ1-1; D unresolved. Germline V CDR1 and CDR2: SGHRS, YFSETQ. V was clipped by 4 bases and J by 10 bases, with 17 bases between them. The CDR3 sequence is 13 residues long.

This clone was seen just once. The V call is TRBV5-4, the J call TRBJ1-1, with a weak D call TRBD1 (5 bases). The germline V gene encodes CDR1 SGHNT and CDR2 YYREEE (reference sequence). The CDR3 runs 12 residues. V lost 4 bases and J lost 7, with 11 bases in between. In DNA, the CDR3 is TGTGCCAGCAGCAATTGGGGACTTGAAGCTTTCTTT. It encodes CASSNWGLEAFF.

The chain couples TRBV7-2 to TRBJ1-4; no clear D gene. Deletions cut 5 bases from V and 8 bases from J, with 12 bases between. The germline CDR1 and CDR2 sequences are SGHTA and FQGNSA. The CDR3 totals 13 residues. The CDR3 region has the DNA TGTGCCAGCAGCCTTAGCGGTGGAGAAAAACTGTTTTTT. This sequence encodes CASSLSGGEKLFF.

This clone has only one observation. V gene TRBV20-1 combines with J gene TRBJ1-3, with 8 nucleotides matching TRBD1. Germline V gives CDR1 DFQATT, CDR2 SNEGSKA (reference sequence). The CDR3 is made up of 11 amino acids. V shed 5 bases and J 7 bases; nucleotides not matched to a gene: 1. CDR3 nucleotide sequence: TGCAGTGCTGGACAGGGTAACACCATATATTTT. Amino acid sequence: CSAGQGNTIYF.

The chain joins TRBV19 to TRBJ2-7; 8 nucleotides line up with TRBD1. CDR1 is LNHDA and CDR2 is SQIVND in the germline V gene (reference sequence). The CDR3 sequence is 18 residues long. J gave up 0 bases and V 5 bases, and 15 bases lay outside the gene matches. CDR3 DNA: TGTGCCAGTAGTCTCAACGCAGGGGGCGCGGTGAGCTCCTACGAGCAGTACTTC. It translates to CASSLNAGGAVSSYEQYF.

With respect to this clone: This sample includes further DNA sequences coding for the same CDR3. The gene calls are TRBV9 and TRBJ1-1; maybe TRBD1 (5 bases). There are 13 residues in the CDR3. CDR1 is SGDLS, CDR2 YYNGEE, per germline. Trimming cost V 3 bases and J 1 base, with 7 bases left between them. CDR3: CASSATGNTEAFF. The CDR3 nucleotides read TGTGCCAGCAGCGCCACAGGGAACACTGAAGCTTTCTTT.

This chain joins TRBV7-8 and TRBJ1-6, with TRBD1 as a possible D gene (6 bases). CDR1 is SGHVS, CDR2 FQNEAQ, per germline. This CDR3 region has 16 residues. The V gene lost 0 bases and the J gene lost 7 bases, with 13 bases spanning the gap. CDR3 nucleotide sequence: TGTGCCAGCAGCTTAGCTGGGACACACTCCAATTCACCCCTCCACTTT. This sequence encodes CASSLAGTHSNSPLHF.

V and J are TRBV11-3 and TRBJ2-3; D remains unclear. Trimming left V 1 base short and J 14 bases short, with 13 bases between. CDR3 length equals 12 residues. CDR1 and CDR2 (germline): SGHNT, YENEEA. The CDR3 bases are TGTGCCAGCAGCTTAGTGGCGACTCGTCTGTATTTT. Its translation is CASSLVATRLYF.

This clone was seen once. The DNA of the CDR3 is TGTGCCAGTAGTATAACGACAGAGTACACTGAAGCTTTCTTT. Protein sequence: CASSITTEYTEAFF. This sequence joins TRBV19 and TRBJ1-1, with a possible D match to TRBD1 (5 bases). V lost 2 bases and J lost 3, with 10 bases in between. Germline loops: CDR1 LNHDA, CDR2 SQIVND (reference sequence). The CDR3 contains 14 residues.

This chain connects TRBV6-5 to TRBJ1-2; the match to TRBD1 covers 8 bases. This CDR3 is built from 15 residues. V dropped 4 bases and J dropped 4; count of bases not matched to a gene: 8. Germline values: CDR1 MNHEY, CDR2 SVGAGI. The CDR3 DNA reads TGTGCCAGCAGTTTGGGACAGGCAAATTTCTATGGCTACACCTTC. Translated: CASSLGQANFYGYTF.

J is TRBJ2-7 and V is TRBV10-3; 7 nucleotides line up with TRBD2. Trimming cost V 5 bases and J 0 bases; bases outside gene matches: 4. CDR1 and CDR2 (germline): ENHRY, SYGVKD. CDR3 length equals 14 residues. The CDR3 region is CAISTSSGSYEQYF. The CDR3 DNA is TGTGCCATCAGTACGTCTAGCGGCTCCTACGAGCAGTACTTC.

In this sample, this clone turned up a few times. This chain uses TRBV7-3 with TRBJ1-5; D remains unclear. Trimming left V 5 bases short and J 5 bases short, with 19 bases between. The CDR3 loop spans 16 amino acids. Germline V lookup: CDR1 SGHTA, CDR2 FQGTGA. CDR3 nucleotide sequence: TGTGCCAGCAGCCCTCTCTTCCCGCGGGGTCATCAGCCCCAGCATTTT. Protein: CASSPLFPRGHQPQHF.

This sequence joins TRBV5-6 and TRBJ2-1; 7 bases line up with TRBD2. There are 18 residues in the CDR3. In germline, CDR1 is SGHDT, CDR2 YYEEEE. Germline trimming cut 5 bases from V and 0 bases from J; bases unmatched to any gene: 14. The CDR3 region has the DNA TGTGCCAGCAGTCGGCAGCGGGGACGGGGGAGCTCCTACAATGAGCAGTTCTTC. It translates to CASSRQRGRGSSYNEQFF. The full variable domain, its missing parts supplied by reference TRBV5-6 and TRBJ2-1, is DAGVTQSPTHLIKTRGQQVTLRCSPKSGHDTVSWYQQALGQGPQFIFQYYEEEERQRGNFPDRFSGHQFPNYSSELNVNALLLGDSALYLCASSRQRGRGSSYNEQFFGPGTRLTVL.

In this sample, this clone turned up once. The chain uses TRBV11-2 and TRBJ1-2, with D possibly being TRBD1 (6 bases). Trimming left V 6 bases short and J 4 bases short, with 15 bases between. Germline CDR1 SGHAT, CDR2 FQNNGV. The CDR3 extends over 14 amino acids. CDR3 sequence (DNA): TGTGCCAGCAGATCGGACAGCCGATTCTATGGCTACACCTTC. Protein product: CASRSDSRFYGYTF.

A note on this clone: Other DNA sequences in this sample translate to the same CDR3. The chain carries TRBV30 and TRBJ2-7; D is possibly TRBD2 (7 bases). Trimming stripped 0 bases from V and 2 bases from J, with 11 bases between. The CDR3 contains 14 residues. Germline V gene data show CDR1 as GTSNPN and CDR2 as SVGIG (reference sequence). The CDR3 here is CAWSVGGGPYEQYF. The DNA of the CDR3 is TGTGCCTGGAGTGTAGGGGGGGGACCCTACGAGCAGTACTTC.